These T cell receptor beta chains were read from a single sample in a study of neoadjuvant anti-PD-1 for oral cavity cancer. Sequencing was performed with immunoSEQ multiplex PCR; in TCRdb, only in-frame clones are kept and a portion is missing. The sample holds 15,000 or so clones, about 59% seen once. This sample comprised PBMCs, obtained before nivolumab (anti-PD-1) treatment. All receptors come from a person between 40 and 79 years old with oral cavity squamous cell carcinoma. Both conserved end residues are part of each CDR3. The order of the fields is clone size, D gene, V gene, J gene, CDR3 DNA, CDR3 protein. The D gene is left open where the match is weak. The size of a clone is reported for some rows only, either as once, few or many, or as a class for expanded clones.

abundance: NA
d_gene: NA
v_gene: TRBV27
j_gene: TRBJ1-2
CDR3nt: TGTGCCAGCAGTTTACAGGGGACAAACTATGGCTACACCTTC
CDR3aa: CASSLQGTNYGYTF

abundance: NA
d_gene: TRBD2
v_gene: TRBV4-1
j_gene: TRBJ2-3
CDR3nt: TGCGCCAGCAGCGCAACGACTAGCGAGGCAGATACGCAGTATTTT
CDR3aa: CASSATTSEADTQYF

abundance: NA
d_gene: TRBD1
v_gene: TRBV9
j_gene: TRBJ1-1
CDR3nt: TGTGCCAGCAGCGCCTCCCCGGGACAGGGGAACACTGAAGCTTTCTTT
CDR3aa: CASSASPGQGNTEAFF

abundance: NA
d_gene: NA
v_gene: TRBV11-2
j_gene: TRBJ2-5
CDR3nt: TGTGCCAGCAGCTTAGTCGTCCGGGAGACCCAGTACTTC
CDR3aa: CASSLVVRETQYF

abundance: few
d_gene: TRBD1
v_gene: TRBV5-1
j_gene: TRBJ2-1
CDR3nt: TGCGCCAGCAGCTTGGGACAGGGCGGTAGTGAGCAGTTCTTC
CDR3aa: CASSLGQGGSEQFF

abundance: NA
d_gene: NA
v_gene: TRBV10-1
j_gene: TRBJ2-2
CDR3nt: TGCGCCAGCAGTGAGCCTTACACCGGGGAGCTGTTTTTT
CDR3aa: CASSEPYTGELFF

abundance: NA
d_gene: NA
v_gene: TRBV2
j_gene: TRBJ1-3
CDR3nt: TGTGCCAGCAGTGAAGGGCAGTTAAGAAACACCATATATTTT
CDR3aa: CASSEGQLRNTIYF

abundance: NA
d_gene: NA
v_gene: TRBV10-3
j_gene: TRBJ2-7
CDR3nt: TGTGCCATCAGTGACCCCCCGGGGGGCGGGAGCTACGAGCAGTACTTC
CDR3aa: CAISDPPGGGSYEQYF

abundance: NA
d_gene: TRBD1
v_gene: TRBV5-1
j_gene: TRBJ1-4
CDR3nt: TGCGCCAGCAGCTCGGGACAGGGAGAAAAACTGTTTTTT
CDR3aa: CASSSGQGEKLFF

abundance: NA
d_gene: NA
v_gene: TRBV15
j_gene: TRBJ2-7
CDR3nt: TGTGCCACCAGCAGCGTGGGGGGCTCCTACGAGCAGTACTTC
CDR3aa: CATSSVGGSYEQYF

abundance: NA
d_gene: TRBD1
v_gene: TRBV10-3
j_gene: TRBJ1-2
CDR3nt: TGTGCCATCAGTGAGGGGACAGGGGTAGAAGGGCATGGCTACACCTTC
CDR3aa: CAISEGTGVEGHGYTF

abundance: NA
d_gene: TRBD1
v_gene: TRBV2
j_gene: TRBJ2-2
CDR3nt: TGTGCCAGCATGGACAGGGTCACGACCGGGGAGCTGTTTTTT
CDR3aa: CASMDRVTTGELFF

abundance: once
d_gene: TRBD1
v_gene: TRBV29-1
j_gene: TRBJ2-1
CDR3nt: TGCAGCGCCACCAAAGACAGGGAAAATGAGCAGTTCTTC
CDR3aa: CSATKDRENEQFF

abundance: once
d_gene: NA
v_gene: TRBV6-1
j_gene: TRBJ2-7
CDR3nt: TGTGCCAGCAGTGATTACGGGATACACTACGAGCAGTACTTC
CDR3aa: CASSDYGIHYEQYF

abundance: NA
d_gene: NA
v_gene: TRBV10-3
j_gene: TRBJ2-5
CDR3nt: TGTGCCATCAGTGACGGAGAGACCCAGTACTTC
CDR3aa: CAISDGETQYF

abundance: NA
d_gene: NA
v_gene: TRBV7-9
j_gene: TRBJ1-2
CDR3nt: TGTGCCAGCAGCTTAGCCGAGACAGTCAACTATGGCTACACCTTC
CDR3aa: CASSLAETVNYGYTF

abundance: few
d_gene: TRBD1
v_gene: TRBV9
j_gene: TRBJ2-3
CDR3nt: TGTGCCAGCAGCTCAGGACAGGGGAGAGGTACAGATACGCAGTATTTT
CDR3aa: CASSSGQGRGTDTQYF

abundance: NA
d_gene: TRBD2
v_gene: TRBV10-3
j_gene: TRBJ2-7
CDR3nt: TGTGCCATCAATAGCGGGAGAGGTGGCGAGCAGTACTTC
CDR3aa: CAINSGRGGEQYF

abundance: NA
d_gene: NA
v_gene: TRBV15
j_gene: TRBJ1-4
CDR3nt: TGTGCCACCAGCATTCCGAATCGACGGAATGAAAAACTGTTTTTT
CDR3aa: CATSIPNRRNEKLFF

abundance: few
d_gene: TRBD1
v_gene: TRBV5-6
j_gene: TRBJ2-7
CDR3nt: TGTGCCAGCAGCGAGCGGGACAGGGAGTACTACGAGCAGTACTTC
CDR3aa: CASSERDREYYEQYF